The clone carrying this TCR beta chain was observed a few times. The sample is drawn from a study of blood T cell repertoires in COVID-19. Study at large: Donors in the United States, Italy and Spain gave samples during acute or convalescent COVID-19. The analysed material was cDNA or gDNA that came from T cells, B-cell-depleted T cells, or PBMCs.

Sequenced by immunoSEQ multiplex PCR; TCRdb stores in-frame clones only, minus some. The sample has nearly 300,000 clones, 70% to 85% seen once. J was trimmed by 4 bases and V by 5 bases; bases with no gene match: 7. The CDR3 spans 15 residues. Looked up from germline, CDR1 is SGHTA and CDR2 is FQGNSA. This clonotype originated in a human donor with COVID-19, enrolled during active disease. The donor label of this sample is uncertain. The chain links TRBV7-2 to TRBJ2-3; 9 positions agree with TRBD1. The sequenced sample was peripheral blood. The CDR3 spells CASSADRGGADTQYF. The DNA for the CDR3 is TGTGCCAGCAGCGCGGACAGGGGAGGCGCAGATACGCAGTATTTT.